This T cell receptor (beta chain) was observed in a study of cytomegalovirus exposure and HLA in healthy donors. Germline V gives CDR1 SGHVS, CDR2 FQNEAQ. Trimming shortened V by 1 base and J by 4 bases, and 14 bases separated the two germline ends. The CDR3 runs 16 residues. In the PCR, 60 Vbeta and 13 Jbeta primers were used. Sequencing was performed with immunoSEQ multiplex PCR; in TCRdb, only in-frame clones are kept and a portion is missing. Of approximately 190,000 clones in the sample, around 70% were seen once. The specimen was PBMCs. The sequence derives from a man in his forties in good health and CMV-seropositive. The chain has TRBV7-8 and TRBJ1-3; TRBD1 is a possible D gene (6 bases). CDR3 sequence reads: CASSLGAGAYGNTIYF. The CDR3 nucleotides are TGTGCCAGCAGCTTAGGCGCAGGGGCCTACGGAAACACCATATATTTT.